The sequence of this TCR beta chain was determined in a study of OX40 agonist ivuxolimab in advanced cancers. As for the study in general: With a range of roughly 20 to 80, age averaged roughly 60 years, and around 80% were male.

A word on this clone: Its matching antigen is unknown.

Individuals having autoimmune disease history or systemic immunosuppression were not enrolled. Germline values: CDR1 MNHEY, CDR2 SVGAGI. V lost 2 bases, J lost 4 bases, and 5 bases lay in between. This CDR3 comprises 12 residues. TCRdb's copy holds only in-frame clones and misses some; the assay was immunoSEQ multiplex PCR. This sample has 20,000 or so clones; about 86% occur once, and the top ten carry 12% to 15%. Notes on the study in general: At 0.1 to 3.0 mg/kg and by week 6, clonal expansion occurred in CD4+ and CD8+ blood T cells.

This receptor was obtained from an adult with an advanced solid tumor such as melanoma, head and neck, liver or kidney cancer. This chain uses TRBV6-5 with TRBJ1-2; tentatively, D is TRBD1 (5 bases). The sequencing used CD4+ or CD8+ T cells sorted from blood, collected in a trial of the OX40 agonist ivuxolimab. For the CDR3, the DNA is TGTGCCAGCAGTTACCAGGGCTATGGCTACACCTTC. It codes for CASSYQGYGYTF.